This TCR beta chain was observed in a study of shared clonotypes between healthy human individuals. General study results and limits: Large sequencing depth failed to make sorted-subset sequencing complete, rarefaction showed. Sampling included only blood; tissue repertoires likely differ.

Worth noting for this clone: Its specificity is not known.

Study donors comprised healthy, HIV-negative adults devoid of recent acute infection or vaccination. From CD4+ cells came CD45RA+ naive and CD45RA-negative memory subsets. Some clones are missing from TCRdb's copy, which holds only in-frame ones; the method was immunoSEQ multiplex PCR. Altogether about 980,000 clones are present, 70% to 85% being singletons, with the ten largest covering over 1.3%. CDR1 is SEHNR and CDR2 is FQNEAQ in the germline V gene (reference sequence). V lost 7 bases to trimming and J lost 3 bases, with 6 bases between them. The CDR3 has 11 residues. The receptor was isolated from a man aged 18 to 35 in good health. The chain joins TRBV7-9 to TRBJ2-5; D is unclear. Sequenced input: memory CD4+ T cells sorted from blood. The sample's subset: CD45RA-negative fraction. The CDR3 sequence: CASTDKETQYF. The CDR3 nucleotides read TGTGCCAGCACGGATAAAGAGACCCAGTACTTC. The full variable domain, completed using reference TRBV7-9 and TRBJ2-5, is DTGVSQNPRHKITKRGQNVTFRCDPISEHNRLYWYRQTLGQGPEFLTYFQNEAQLEKSRLLSDRFSAERPKGSFSTLEIQRTEQGDSAMYLCASTDKETQYFGPGTRLLVL.